This passage covers 8 T cell receptor beta chains from one sample sequenced in a study of blood T cell repertoires in COVID-19 (dated by TCRdb to 2020 to 2021). Libraries were constructed by the immunoSEQ multiplex PCR assay. The source is immuneACCESS, and TCRdb retained only in-frame sequences with V and J called. Part of the clones is not carried over; for the studies checked, unresolved V genes explain less than half of this, and the remainder is unexplained. For this sample there are tens of thousands of clones; around nine tenths appear just once. About a tenth of the sample rests with the top ten. The sequencing input was peripheral blood. These receptors all come from a man aged 45-65 years with active COVID-19.

The V gene is TRBV4-1, the J gene TRBJ2-7; unclear D gene. The ends were cut back, 3 bases at V and 3 bases at J, with 9 bases in the middle. CDR1 MGHRA and CDR2 YSYEKL come from the germline V gene. The CDR3 extends over 13 amino acids. CDR3 protein: CASSQIGGYEQYF. The CDR3 DNA sequence: TGCGCCAGCAGCCAGATTGGCGGCTACGAGCAGTACTTC.

The chain has TRBV6-4 and TRBJ1-2, with D perhaps TRBD1 (5 bases). The germline CDR1 and CDR2 sequences are MRHNA and SNTAGT. This CDR3 contains 15 residues. V shed 2 bases and J shed 4 bases, with 14 bases lying between them. CDR3 sequence reads: CASSDGAFPGYGYTF. The CDR3 DNA reads TGTGCCAGCAGTGACGGGGCCTTTCCCGGCTATGGCTACACCTTC.

CDR3 region: CASSPGNQGYTGELFF. In DNA form, the CDR3 reads TGTGCCAGCAGCCCCGGAAATCAGGGATACACCGGGGAGCTGTTTTTT. The chain combines TRBV11-2 with TRBJ2-2, with a possible D match to TRBD1 (5 bases). CDR3 length equals 16 residues. The germline V gene has CDR1 SGHAT and CDR2 FQNNGV. With 5 bases removed from V and 3 bases from J, the gap between germline ends came to 16 bases.

This clone was seen just once. This sequence joins TRBV6-5 and TRBJ2-7; perhaps TRBD1 as D (5 bases). There are 14 residues in the CDR3. CDR1 is MNHEY and CDR2 is SVGAGI in the germline V gene. The germline V and J ends were trimmed by 7 bases and 0 bases, with 13 bases remaining between them. In DNA form, the CDR3 reads TGTGCCAGCAATTCGCCAGGGATCTCCTACGAGCAGTACTTC. Its protein product is CASNSPGISYEQYF.

The rearrangement joins TRBV20-1 to TRBJ2-1; 9 bases line up with TRBD2. V lost 3 bases to trimming and J lost 2 bases; unmatched junction nucleotides: 11. The germline CDR1 and CDR2 sequences are DFQATT and SNEGSKA (reference sequence). The CDR3 totals 17 residues. This CDR3 is CSASVPAGGTTYNEQFF. Written as DNA, the CDR3 is TGCAGTGCTAGTGTGCCAGCGGGGGGCACCACCTACAATGAGCAGTTCTTC.

The chain combines TRBV9 with TRBJ2-5, with 16 bases aligning to TRBD2. Trimming removed 2 bases from V and 4 bases from J; junction bases left unmatched: 5. In germline, CDR1 is SGDLS, CDR2 YYNGEE. This CDR3 region has 17 residues. The DNA for the CDR3 is TGTGCCAGCAGCGTCGGGACTAGCGGGGGGGCCGGAGAGACCCAGTACTTC. This gives the protein CASSVGTSGGAGETQYF. The variable domain in full, with the rest retrieved from reference TRBV9 and TRBJ2-5, is DSGVTQTPKHLITATGQRVTLRCSPRSGDLSVYWYQQSLDQGLQFLIQYYNGEERAKGNILERFSAQQFPDLHSELNLSSLELGDSALYFCASSVGTSGGAGETQYFGPGTRLLVL.

The J gene is TRBJ1-2, the V gene TRBV7-6; 7 nucleotides line up with TRBD1. V lost 7 bases and J lost 6; bases outside the gene matches: 11. CDR1 and CDR2 (germline): SGHVS, FNYEAQ. The CDR3 has 14 amino acids. The CDR3 nucleotides read TGTGCCAGCACCCAATCCGCCGGGACAGATGGCTACACCTTC. Its translation: CASTQSAGTDGYTF.

This rearrangement joins TRBV2 to TRBJ2-5; 8 bases are shared with TRBD2. The CDR3 sequence is 19 residues long. The V and J ends lost 6 bases and 0 bases, in that order; junction bases with no gene match: 18. Germline V gene data show CDR1 as SNHLY and CDR2 as FYNNEI. The CDR3: CASRPRLAKSNFYQETQYF. In DNA, the CDR3 is TGTGCCAGCAGACCTAGACTAGCGAAATCAAATTTTTACCAAGAGACCCAGTACTTC.